The clone carrying this T cell receptor beta chain was observed at least ten times. This entry comes from a study of patients and donors after allogeneic stem cell transplantation. Per germline, CDR1 SQVTM and CDR2 ANQGSEA. The length of the CDR3 is 15 residues. The V end was cut by 7 bases, the J end by 4 bases, with 20 bases between. Each CDR3 protein gets one entry after TCRdb re-called the RT-PCR reads with MiXCR. The profile shows 70,000 to 100,000 distinct CDR3 sequences, approximately 5.2% of them singletons. The clonotype comes from a human donor who was either an allogeneic HSCT recipient or a stem cell or donor lymphocyte infusion donor (not recorded which). It is not recorded whose cells these are; they may come from a transplant donor. The source material was blood, either unsorted or a sorted T cell fraction (not recorded which). This sequence joins TRBV29-1 and TRBJ2-1, with D perhaps matching TRBD2 (6 bases). CDR3 DNA: TGCAGCGCCTCACTTAGCGGCTTAGAATACAATGAGCAGTTCTTC. Its protein product is CSASLSGLEYNEQFF.